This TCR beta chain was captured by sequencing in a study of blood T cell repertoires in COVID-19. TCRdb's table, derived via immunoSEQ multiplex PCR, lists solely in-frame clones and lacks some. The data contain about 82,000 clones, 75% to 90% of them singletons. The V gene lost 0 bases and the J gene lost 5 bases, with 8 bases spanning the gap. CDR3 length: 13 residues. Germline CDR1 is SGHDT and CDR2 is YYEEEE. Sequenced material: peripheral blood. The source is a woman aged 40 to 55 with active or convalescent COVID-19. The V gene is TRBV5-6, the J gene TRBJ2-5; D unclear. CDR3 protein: CASSLVDVETQYF. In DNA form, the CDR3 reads TGTGCCAGCAGCTTGGTAGATGTGGAGACCCAGTACTTC.